The entry that follows covers one T cell receptor (beta chain) sequence. Profiled with immunoSEQ multiplex PCR; TCRdb holds only in-frame clones, not every one. Here the sample spans 18,000 or so clones, 80% to 90% being singletons. These data are taken from a study of blood T cell repertoires in COVID-19. The wider study: Specimens from acute and convalescent COVID-19 originated in the United States, Italy and Spain. In each case, the material was cDNA or gDNA derived from T cells, B-cell-depleted T cells, or PBMCs.

The receptor comes from a human donor with active COVID-19. The donor label of this sample is uncertain. Sequencing was done on a sample of peripheral blood.

CDR3 protein: CASSRGEETQYF. In nucleotides, the CDR3 is TGTGCCAGTAGTCGGGGAGAAGAGACCCAGTACTTC. This rearrangement joins TRBV19 to TRBJ2-5; maybe TRBD2 (5 bases). The CDR3 has 12 amino acids. The germline CDR1 and CDR2 sequences are LNHDA and SQIVND (reference sequence). Trimming cost V 5 bases and J 3 bases, with 7 bases left between them. Variable domain in full (rest from reference TRBV19 and TRBJ2-5): DGGITQSPKYLFRKEGQNVTLSCEQNLNHDAMYWYRQDPGQGLRLIYYSQIVNDFQKGDIAEGYSVSREKKESFPLTVTSAQKNPTAFYLCASSRGEETQYFGPGTRLLVL.